The clone carrying this T cell receptor beta chain was observed a handful of times. Its antigen is currently unknown. The germline gives CDR1 LNHNV, CDR2 YYDKDF (reference sequence). This CDR3 comprises 15 residues. The V segment lost 3 bases and the J segment 4 bases; nucleotides outside the gene matches: 5. The source of the sample is a study of identical twins. Study-wide points: Carriage of fewer insertions was seen in abundant cord blood beta clonotypes, whereas memory repertoires showed none.

Unique molecular identifiers were present on cDNA, and template switching added a universal primer site. MiXCR was run by TCRdb on the 5' RACE reads, yielding one entry per CDR3 protein. The sample includes about 900,000 distinct CDR3 sequences, about 12% of them seen just once. The same specimen was also included in a second study, on yellow fever vaccine responses in identical twins.

The J gene is TRBJ2-3, the V gene TRBV15, with 9 bases that match TRBD1. Source material: PBMCs. This sequence was found in a woman aged 18 to 35 in good health. The CDR3 DNA sequence: TGTGCCACCAGCAGGTACCGGGACAGGGCAGATACGCAGTATTTT. As protein: CATSRYRDRADTQYF. The full variable domain, with the rest looked up from reference TRBV15 and TRBJ2-3, is DAMVIQNPRYQVTQFGKPVTLSCSQTLNHNVMYWYQQKSSQAPKLLFHYYDKDFNNEADTPDNFQSRRPNTSFCFLDIRSPGLGDTAMYLCATSRYRDRADTQYFGPGTRLTVL.